This T cell receptor beta chain was sequenced during a study of T cells in Graves' hyperthyroidism and ophthalmopathy. Trimming took 3 bases from V and 3 from J, leaving 12 bases between them. The length of the CDR3 is 16 residues. CDR1 is MDHEN, CDR2 SYDVKM, per germline. Stable hyperthyroidism: no ophthalmopathy progression over 18 months of follow-up. Hyperthyroidism patients were newly diagnosed, had disease duration under 2 months, and were aged 18 to 65 years. TCR beta CDR3 region amplification was performed from RNA transcripts. Carried out on the TCR CDR3, a first-round RT-PCR used the HTBI primer set. TCRdb reprocessed the multiplex PCR reads via MiXCR and lists one record per CDR3 protein. The sample has around 350,000 distinct CDR3 sequences, around a quarter seen once.

This chain uses TRBV28 with TRBJ1-6; D is uncertain. The sequenced sample was blood. The sequence derives from a man aged 45 to 65 with Graves' hyperthyroidism. The CDR3 here is CASSLLENNYNSPLHF. In nucleotides, the CDR3 is TGTGCCAGCAGTTTGCTGGAGAATAACTATAATTCACCCCTCCACTTT. The whole variable domain, filled in from reference TRBV28 and TRBJ1-6, reads DVKVTQSSRYLVKRTGEKVFLECVQDMDHENMFWYRQDPGLGLRLIYFSYDVKMKEKGDIPEGYSVSREKKERFSLILESASTNQTSMYLCASSLLENNYNSPLHFGNGTRLTVT.